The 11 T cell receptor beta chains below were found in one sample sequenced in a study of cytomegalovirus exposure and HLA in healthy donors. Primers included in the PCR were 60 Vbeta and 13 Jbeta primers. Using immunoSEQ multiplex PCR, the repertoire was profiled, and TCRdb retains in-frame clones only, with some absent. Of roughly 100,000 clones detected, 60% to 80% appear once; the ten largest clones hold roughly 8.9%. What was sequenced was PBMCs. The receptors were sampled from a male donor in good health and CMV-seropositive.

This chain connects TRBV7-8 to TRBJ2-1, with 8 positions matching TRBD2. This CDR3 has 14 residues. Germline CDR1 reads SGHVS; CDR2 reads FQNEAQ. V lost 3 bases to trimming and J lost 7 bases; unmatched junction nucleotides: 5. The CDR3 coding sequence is TGTGCCAGCAGCTTCGGACTAGCCAGGAATGAGCAGTTCTTC. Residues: CASSFGLARNEQFF.

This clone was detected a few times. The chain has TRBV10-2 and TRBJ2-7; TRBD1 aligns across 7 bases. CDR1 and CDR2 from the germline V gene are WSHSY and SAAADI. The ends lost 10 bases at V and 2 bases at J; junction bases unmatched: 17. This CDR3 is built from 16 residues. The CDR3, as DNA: TGCGCCACCTCTACCCGCTCCGGGACAGTTACCTACGAGCAGTACTTC. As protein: CATSTRSGTVTYEQYF.

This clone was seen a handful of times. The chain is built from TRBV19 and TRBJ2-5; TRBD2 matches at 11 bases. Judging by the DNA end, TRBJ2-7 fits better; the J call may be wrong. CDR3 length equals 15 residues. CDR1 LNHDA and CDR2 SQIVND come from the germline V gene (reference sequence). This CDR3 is CASSGSTSGTYEQYF. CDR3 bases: TGTGCCAGTTCCGGGTCGACTAGCGGGACCTACGAGCAGTACTTC.

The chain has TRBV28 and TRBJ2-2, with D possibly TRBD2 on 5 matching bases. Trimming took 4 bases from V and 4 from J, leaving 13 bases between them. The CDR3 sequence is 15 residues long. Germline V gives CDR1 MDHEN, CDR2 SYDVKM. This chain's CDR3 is CASSSRGEGTGELFF. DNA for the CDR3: TGTGCCAGCAGTTCCCGGGGAGAGGGCACCGGGGAGCTGTTTTTT.

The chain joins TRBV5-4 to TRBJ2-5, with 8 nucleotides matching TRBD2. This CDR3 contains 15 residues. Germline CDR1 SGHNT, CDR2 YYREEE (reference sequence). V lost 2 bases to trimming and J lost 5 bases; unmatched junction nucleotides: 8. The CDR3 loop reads CASSLAGEVGETQYF. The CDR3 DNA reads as TGTGCCAGCAGCTTAGCGGGAGAGGTGGGGGAGACCCAGTACTTC.

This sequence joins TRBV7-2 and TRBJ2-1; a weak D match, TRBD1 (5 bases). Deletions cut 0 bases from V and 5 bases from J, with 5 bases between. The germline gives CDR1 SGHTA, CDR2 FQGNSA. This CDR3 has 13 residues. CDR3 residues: CASSLATDNEQFF. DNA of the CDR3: TGTGCCAGCAGCTTAGCGACAGACAATGAGCAGTTCTTC.

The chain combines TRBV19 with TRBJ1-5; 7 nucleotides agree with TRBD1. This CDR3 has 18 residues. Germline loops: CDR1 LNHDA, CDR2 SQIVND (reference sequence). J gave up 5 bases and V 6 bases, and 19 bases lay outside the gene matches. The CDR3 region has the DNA TGTGCCAGTAGGAAGTCCTCTAAAACAGGGGCCGGGGATCAGCCCCAGCATTTT. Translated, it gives CASRKSSKTGAGDQPQHF.

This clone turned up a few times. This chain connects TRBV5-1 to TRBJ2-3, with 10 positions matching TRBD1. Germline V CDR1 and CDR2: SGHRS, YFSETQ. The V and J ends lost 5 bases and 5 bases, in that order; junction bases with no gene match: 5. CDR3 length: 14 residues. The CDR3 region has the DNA TGCGCCAGCAGTCGGGACAGGGGTCAAGATACGCAGTATTTT. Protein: CASSRDRGQDTQYF. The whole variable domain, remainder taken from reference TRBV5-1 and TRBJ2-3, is KAGVTQTPRYLIKTRGQQVTLSCSPISGHRSVSWYQQTPGQGLQFLFEYFSETQRNKGNFPGRFSGRQFSNSRSEMNVSTLELGDSALYLCASSRDRGQDTQYFGPGTRLTVL.

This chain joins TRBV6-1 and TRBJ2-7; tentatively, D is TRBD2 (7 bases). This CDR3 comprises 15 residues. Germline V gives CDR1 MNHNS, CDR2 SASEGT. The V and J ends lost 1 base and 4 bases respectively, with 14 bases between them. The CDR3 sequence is CASSEGLGGEYEQYF. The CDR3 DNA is TGTGCCAGCAGTGAAGGTTTAGGGGGGGAATACGAGCAGTACTTC.

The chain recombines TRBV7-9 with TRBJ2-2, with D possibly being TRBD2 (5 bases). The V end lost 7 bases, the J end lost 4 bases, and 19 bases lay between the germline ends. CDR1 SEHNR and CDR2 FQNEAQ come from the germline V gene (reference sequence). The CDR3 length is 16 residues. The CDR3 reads CASTLPSAAGTGELFF. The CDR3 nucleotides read TGTGCCAGCACCCTTCCGTCGGCGGCGGGCACCGGGGAGCTGTTTTTT. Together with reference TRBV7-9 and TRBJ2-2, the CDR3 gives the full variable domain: DTGVSQNPRHKITKRGQNVTFRCDPISEHNRLYWYRQTLGQGPEFLTYFQNEAQLEKSRLLSDRFSAERPKGSFSTLEIQRTEQGDSAMYLCASTLPSAAGTGELFFGEGSRLTVL.

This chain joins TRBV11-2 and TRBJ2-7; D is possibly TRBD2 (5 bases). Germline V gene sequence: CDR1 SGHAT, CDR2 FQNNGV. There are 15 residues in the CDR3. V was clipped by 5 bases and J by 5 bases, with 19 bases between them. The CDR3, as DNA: TGTGCCAGCAGCCCGACTCCGGGATTGGGAAACGAGCAGTACTTC. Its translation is CASSPTPGLGNEQYF.